This T cell receptor beta chain was captured in a study of control samples from healthy donors and cancer patients. CDR3 length: 14 residues. The germline V gene encodes CDR1 LGHDT and CDR2 YNNKEL (reference sequence). Trimming removed 1 base at V and 5 bases at J, with 9 bases between. Profiling relied on immunoSEQ multiplex PCR, and the TCRdb table lists in-frame clones only, not all of them. The table includes about 58,000 clones, roughly 94% detected once. The source is a man aged 25-45 years in good health. Sequencing input: blood. The V and J genes are TRBV3-1 (or the pseudogene TRBV3-2) and TRBJ2-1; D gene unclear. The CDR3: CASSQAGPNNEQFF. CDR3 DNA: TGTGCCAGCAGCCAAGCCGGACCCAACAATGAGCAGTTCTTC.